This record covers a single T cell receptor (beta chain). This sample is part of a study of T cell changes during pregnancy in multiple sclerosis. The protocol was immunoSEQ multiplex PCR, while the TCRdb copy is restricted to in-frame clones and leaves out a portion. The table has 25,000 to 35,000 clones, 85% to 90% seen once. CDR3 length: 19 residues. Per the germline V gene, CDR1 is SGHTA and CDR2 is FQGTGA. V was clipped by 4 bases and J by 9 bases; unmatched bases: 15. The starting material was CD4+ T cells from peripheral blood mononuclear cells, obtained in the first trimester of pregnancy. The chain recombines TRBV7-3 with TRBJ2-1; 16 bases fit TRBD2. This TCR was recovered from a female donor in good health, enrolled as a control in a pregnancy study. The CDR3 reads CASSWDRMGTSGRAFEQFF. The CDR3 DNA reads as TGTGCCAGCAGCTGGGACAGAATGGGGACTAGCGGGAGGGCCTTTGAGCAGTTCTTC.